This record looks at one T cell receptor beta chain sequence and its context. What antigen it recognizes has not been identified. One base away there is no much larger clone; base qualities are not given. The donors were healthy, HIV-negative adults with no recently reported acute infections or vaccinations. Every donor was a Caucasian adult residing in Nashville, Tennessee, USA. For unsorted samples, about 90 million PBMCs were counted, and genomic DNA was extracted using the QIAamp DNA Blood Mini kit. Blood was obtained by leukapheresis, after which PBMCs were separated by Ficoll-Histopaque density gradient centrifugation and cryopreserved in liquid nitrogen vapor phase. Using the deep immunoSEQ assay, multiplex PCR amplified TCR CDR3 regions from genomic DNA. For each cell subset, the extracted genomic DNA was distributed evenly across all wells of several immunoSEQ 96-well plates, and each plate served as one replicate. For unsorted PBMC, each replicate PCR was loaded with 250 to 300 ng genomic DNA, equivalent to some 27,000 T cell genomes. Ten immunoSEQ deep assay plates were used to sequence unsorted PBMC genomic DNA. Purified libraries were quantified with a Qubit 3.0 fluorometer, sized on a Bioanalyzer 2100, and re-quantified with the KAPA Library Quantification kit. Each immunoSEQ 96-well plate was sequenced on its own single-read 150-cycle Illumina NextSeq 550 flow cell. The authors' analysis ran thus. Because only junctional sequences without quality scores were contained in the immunoSEQ output, filtering matching that applied to full-length reads could not be performed. To assign V/J genes and CDR3, sequences were annotated using PyIR, a Python wrapper for IgBLAST v1.9, with IMGT germline references. Reads with weak V/J assignments (E-value above 1e-6), missing CDR3, stop codons, out-of-frame junctions, or ambiguous translated residues were removed. V3J clonotypes were defined by identical inferred V gene, J gene, and CDR3 amino acid sequence. The percentage overlap between two repertoires was calculated by dividing the number of shared unique clonotypes by the size of the smaller repertoire. Three approaches were used to assess repertoire richness: RTK rarefaction, the Chao1 estimator, and Recon v2.1 estimates of unobserved clonotypes. The source is immuneACCESS, and TCRdb retained only in-frame sequences with V and J called. Part of the clones is not carried over; for the studies checked, unresolved V genes explain less than half of this, and the remainder is unexplained. That table gives V, J and clone size, and the DNA gave D and trimming. The sample table contains some 530,000 clones; only one count was recorded for over 70% of them. Jointly, the top ten make up 10% to 15% of the sample.

The record originates from a study of shared clonotypes between healthy human individuals (dated by TCRdb to 2020 to 2021). General notes on the study: Three men and two women, aged 18 to 49 years, made up the cohort. To estimate repertoire size and how much clonotype sharing occurs between individuals, the study deeply sequenced the blood TCR repertoires of roughly 5 healthy adults. Different laboratories and diverse techniques were used to prepare libraries and sequence TCR repertoires, to increase sequencing depth and limit assay-specific biases. Between about 0.9 and 8.9 billion PBMCs per donor were obtained by leukapheresis.

Overall results and qualifications from the work: Because the study included a small number of donors, the genetic and exposure-history diversity represented was limited. Pairwise subsampling led to the expectation that sequencing depth would affect the degree of clonotype sharing among donors. Sampling was restricted to blood, and TCR repertoires in tissues likely differ from the TCR repertoires found in blood.

Trimming takes 6 bases from V and 5 bases from J, and the germline ends sit 14 bases apart. Including cysteine and phenylalanine, the CDR3 has 13 amino acids. Only the CDR3 DNA is retained, 39 bases long and in frame from the first base. Per the germline V gene, SNHLY is the CDR1 and FYNNEI is the CDR2. This receptor was identified in a woman aged 40-49 years in good health. Some clones in this sample may be carry-over from other donors' samples. Sequenced material: PBMCs. The rearranged chain carries TRBV2 and TRBJ2-7, with the identity of the D gene unclear. The CDR3 region: CASRDQIGDEQYF. The sequenced DNA is TGTGCCAGCAGGGACCAAATCGGCGACGAGCAGTACTTC.